Shown below are 5 T cell receptor beta chains from a single sample sequenced in a study of Ad26.COV2.S vaccination and SARS-CoV-2 variants. Treatment: around 19 received Ad26.COV2.S at low or high dose, single or two shots; about five received placebo; per-sample allocation not given. Sampling was done on day 63 after the first vaccine or placebo injection. Profiling relied on immunoSEQ multiplex PCR, and the TCRdb table lists in-frame clones only, not all of them. The data contain 350,000 to 500,000 clones, around 91% of them singletons. The sample was peripheral blood, taken in a trial of Ad26.COV2.S vaccine versus placebo. These receptors originate from a person aged 18-60 years who received the Ad26.COV2.S COVID-19 vaccine or a placebo.

The chain employs TRBV2 and TRBJ2-1, with 7 bases that match TRBD1. The CDR3 covers 14 residues. In germline, CDR1 is SNHLY, CDR2 FYNNEI. V was clipped by 7 bases and J by 5 bases; unmatched bases: 8. The CDR3 protein is CASKRDRDNNEQFF. Written as DNA, the CDR3 is TGTGCCAGCAAGCGTGACAGGGATAACAATGAGCAGTTCTTC.

The rearrangement links TRBV7-2 to TRBJ1-2; tentatively, D is TRBD1 (5 bases). Germline V gene sequence: CDR1 SGHTA, CDR2 FQGNSA. This CDR3 has 14 residues. Between the trimmed V and J ends, which lost 2 bases and 0 bases, there was a span of 7 bases. The CDR3 region has the DNA TGTGCCAGCAGCTTATCAGGGTCTAACTATGGCTACACCTTC. Protein product: CASSLSGSNYGYTF.

The gene calls are TRBV7-8 and TRBJ2-7; maybe TRBD1 (7 bases). The CDR3 is made up of 13 amino acids. V was trimmed by 5 bases and J by 4 bases, leaving 12 bases between them. Germline V CDR1 and CDR2: SGHVS, FQNEAQ. This CDR3 reads CASSPRGTYEQYF. DNA for the CDR3: TGTGCCAGCAGCCCCAGGGGGACTTACGAGCAGTACTTC.

Points on this clone: The same CDR3 arises from other DNA sequences in this sample as well. The chain combines TRBV9 with TRBJ2-1; D is uncertain. V was cut by 7 bases and J by 0 bases, with 5 bases left in between. Looked up from germline, CDR1 is SGDLS and CDR2 is YYNGEE. The CDR3 is made up of 12 amino acids. The DNA for the CDR3 is TGTGCCAGCGGAAGCTCCTACAATGAGCAGTTCTTC. It encodes CASGSSYNEQFF.

V is TRBV14 and J is TRBJ2-3, with TRBD2 matching over 12 bases. CDR1 is SGHDN, CDR2 FVKESK, per germline. V lost 4 bases to trimming and J lost 6 bases; unmatched junction nucleotides: 2. The CDR3 runs 14 residues. This CDR3 is CASSRLAGADTQYF. The CDR3 nucleotides read TGTGCCAGCAGCCGACTAGCGGGAGCTGATACGCAGTATTTT.